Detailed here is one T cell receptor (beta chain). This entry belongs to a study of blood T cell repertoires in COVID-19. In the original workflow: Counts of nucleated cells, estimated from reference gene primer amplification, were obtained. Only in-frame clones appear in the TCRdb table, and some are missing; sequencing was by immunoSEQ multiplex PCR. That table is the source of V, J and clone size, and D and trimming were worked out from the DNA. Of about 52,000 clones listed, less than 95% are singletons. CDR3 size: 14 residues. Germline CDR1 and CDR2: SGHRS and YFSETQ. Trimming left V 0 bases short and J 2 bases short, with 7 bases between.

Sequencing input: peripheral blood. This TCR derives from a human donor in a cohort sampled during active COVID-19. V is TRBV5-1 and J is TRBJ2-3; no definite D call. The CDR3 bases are TGCGCCAGCAGCTTGGCCCGTCCCACAGATACGCAGTATTTT. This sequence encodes CASSLARPTDTQYF.